The clone carrying this T cell receptor beta chain turned up a few times. Using its own MiXCR run on the 5' RACE reads, TCRdb lists one record per CDR3 protein. This sample has about 400,000 distinct CDR3 sequences, with under 15% found just once. This sample was included in a study of T-cell memory formation after mild COVID-19. V was clipped by 0 bases and J by 11 bases, with 12 bases between them. Germline values: CDR1 SGDLS, CDR2 YYNGEE. The CDR3 totals 14 residues. Sequenced sample: PBMCs or a T cell subset sorted from them (not recorded which). The clonotype originates from a man aged 18-30 years who had mild COVID-19 (a few samples of this study predate the infection). Cell type and time point are not known. The chain combines TRBV9 with TRBJ1-6; D perhaps matches TRBD1 (6 bases). CDR3 sequence reads: CASSVGAGHAPLHF. The DNA for the CDR3 is TGTGCCAGCAGCGTAGGTGCGGGACACGCACCCCTCCACTTT.